The 16 T cell receptor beta chains below all came from one sample that was sequenced in a study of regulatory T cells in long-lasting Graves disease. As to time point: newly diagnosed GD, antithyroid drugs for less than 3 months. PBMCs provided the RNA from which the TCR library was made. Building of the TCR beta libraries involved iRepertoire HTBI primers and Arm-PCR of CDR3 regions. TCRdb fed the multiplex PCR reads into MiXCR, producing one record per CDR3 protein. The table records hundreds of thousands of distinct CDR3 sequences, around 15% of them present only once. The source material was peripheral blood mononuclear cells (PBMCs), sampled at new diagnosis, from a patient treated with antithyroid drugs. Receptors were obtained from a female donor with Graves disease.

This clonotype was observed many times. The chain joins TRBV6-1 to TRBJ1-2, with 10 nucleotides matching TRBD1. The trim removed 5 bases at V and 8 bases at J, leaving 8 bases unmatched. This CDR3 comprises 14 residues. CDR1 and CDR2 (germline): MNHNS, SASEGT. The CDR3 is CASSRRTGGIGYTF. The CDR3 coding sequence is TGTGCCAGCAGTCGAAGGACAGGGGGTATCGGCTACACCTTC.

This clonotype came up many times. The V call is TRBV7-9, the J call TRBJ2-5, with D possibly matching TRBD2 (6 bases). The V end was cut by 2 bases, the J end by 2 bases, with 15 bases between. The CDR3 length is 16 residues. CDR1 is SEHNR and CDR2 is FQNEAQ in the germline V gene (reference sequence). Written as DNA, the CDR3 is TGTGCCAGCAGCTTACGGGCGGGGCCCCCTCAAGAGACCCAGTACTTC. As protein: CASSLRAGPPQETQYF.

J is TRBJ2-1 and V is TRBV6-2 or TRBV6-3; D is unclear. This CDR3 is 11 amino acids long. Germline assignment: CDR1 MNHEY and CDR2 SVGEGT. V was shortened by 6 bases and J by 6 bases, with 6 bases between the two germline ends. The DNA of the CDR3 is TGTGCCAGCAGGAAGATCAATGAGCAGTTCTTC. Protein product: CASRKINEQFF.

This clonotype was detected many times. CDR3 nucleotides: TGTGCCAGCAGTGAATTGGGGCGGGGGCAGGGGGACTACGCAACTGAAGCTTTCTTT. Translated: CASSELGRGQGDYATEAFF. The chain employs TRBV6-1 and TRBJ1-1, with 7 bases aligning to TRBD1. CDR3 size: 19 residues. The germline CDR1 and CDR2 sequences are MNHNS and SASEGT. Unmatched junction bases numbered 20, after V lost 2 bases and J lost 5 bases.

This clonotype appeared many times. The V call is TRBV12-3 or TRBV12-4, the J call TRBJ2-3; D call uncertain. Trimming took 0 bases from V and 0 from J, leaving 13 bases between them. This CDR3 comprises 17 residues. CDR3: CASSLALGPQSTDTQYF. CDR3 nucleotides: TGTGCCAGCAGTTTAGCGCTTGGCCCACAAAGCACAGATACGCAGTATTTT.

In its sample, this clonotype was seen many times. The chain recombines TRBV27 with TRBJ2-7; 10 bases are a match to TRBD1. The J segment lost 7 bases and the V segment lost 6 bases, leaving 12 bases of the junction unmatched. Germline assignment: CDR1 MNHEY and CDR2 SMNVEV (reference sequence). This CDR3 is built from 15 residues. The chain's CDR3 is CASRPRGQGLGEQYF. CDR3 sequence (DNA): TGTGCCAGCAGACCCAGGGGACAGGGGTTGGGTGAGCAGTACTTC.

This clonotype was found a few times. CDR3 protein: CASGPGLAGSTDTQYF. As DNA, the CDR3 is TGTGCTAGTGGTCCGGGACTAGCGGGAAGCACAGATACGCAGTATTTT. The V gene is TRBV12-5, the J gene TRBJ2-3; 13 bases line up with TRBD2. CDR3 length: 16 residues. The germline V gene encodes CDR1 LGHNT and CDR2 FRNRAP. V shed 5 bases and J 0 bases; nucleotides not matched to a gene: 2.

This chain links TRBV28 with TRBJ2-1, with TRBD1 matching 11 bases. V gave up 3 bases and J gave up 8 bases; unmatched junction bases: 6. Germline CDR1 reads MDHEN; CDR2 reads SYDVKM. The CDR3 is 15 residues long. CDR3 in amino acids: CASSLGQGDGDEQFF. For the CDR3, the DNA is TGTGCCAGCAGTTTGGGACAGGGGGACGGGGATGAGCAGTTCTTC.

The chain carries TRBV20-1 and TRBJ2-1; 13 bases are a match to TRBD2. Trimming removed 5 bases from V and 13 bases from J; junction bases left unmatched: 11. CDR3 length equals 14 residues. The germline V gene encodes CDR1 DFQATT and CDR2 SNEGSKA (reference sequence). Here the CDR3 DNA reads TGCAGTGCTTCCGGGACTAGCGGGACATCGGGCCAGTTCTTC. Its translation is CSASGTSGTSGQFF.

This clonotype was seen repeatedly, ten times or more. The V gene is TRBV7-9, the J gene TRBJ1-4, with a weak D call TRBD1 (6 bases). Germline V gene data show CDR1 as SEHNR and CDR2 as FQNEAQ (reference sequence). Trimming took off 5 bases at V and 7 bases at J, with 17 bases between the two ends. This CDR3 spans 15 amino acids. The CDR3, as DNA: TGTGCCAGCAGCCCCGAGGGGGGGGCAGGTGAAAAACTGTTTTTT. It encodes CASSPEGGAGEKLFF.

The sample holds many counts of this clonotype. The genes are TRBV2 and TRBJ1-1; 8 bases are shared with TRBD1. There are 14 residues in the CDR3. Trimming at V came to 6 bases and at J to 8 bases, leaving 11 bases not matched to a gene. The germline V gene has CDR1 SNHLY and CDR2 FYNNEI. CDR3 nucleotides: TGTGCCAGCAGCAATCTACAGGGGGGGAAGGAAGCTTTCTTT. It encodes CASSNLQGGKEAFF.

This clonotype has at least ten counts. The chain is built from TRBV20-1 and TRBJ2-7; maybe TRBD2 (5 bases). This CDR3 has 13 amino acids. Trimming left V 3 bases short and J 4 bases short, with 13 bases between. Germline V gene data show CDR1 as DFQATT and CDR2 as SNEGSKA (reference sequence). The CDR3 reads CSASGLAEYEQYF. CDR3 DNA sequence: TGCAGTGCTAGCGGGCTAGCCGAGTACGAGCAGTACTTC.

On this clonotype itself: A far larger clone differs by one base, so this is likely a read error. The chain links TRBV28 to TRBJ2-7; weak D call: TRBD2 (6 bases). The CDR3 loop spans 19 amino acids. Germline V CDR1 and CDR2: MDHEN, SYDVKM. Trimming pared 4 bases from V and 7 bases from J, leaving 32 bases between. The DNA for the CDR3 is TGTGCCAGCAGTTCTAATCGCTTACGAAATCAAGGAGGGCTGAATGAGCAGTACTTC. It translates to CASSSNRLRNQGGLNEQYF. The variable domain in full, with the rest retrieved from reference TRBV28 and TRBJ2-7, is DVKVTQSSRYLVKRTGEKVFLECVQDMDHENMFWYRQDPGLGLRLIYFSYDVKMKEKGDIPEGYSVSREKKERFSLILESASTNQTSMYLCASSSNRLRNQGGLNEQYFGPGTRLTVT.

The J gene is TRBJ2-3, the V gene TRBV28; D could derive from TRBD1 or TRBD2 (6 bases each). The CDR3 length is 16 residues. V was clipped by 7 bases and J by 3 bases, with 20 bases between them. Germline V gene data show CDR1 as MDHEN and CDR2 as SYDVKM. CDR3 coding DNA: TGTGCCAGCACCTCTGGCGGGGCAGGGGTTACAGATACGCAGTATTTT. Protein: CASTSGGAGVTDTQYF.

The sample holds a few counts of this clonotype. The rearrangement joins TRBV29-1 to TRBJ2-7, with D possibly being TRBD2 (5 bases). Germline-derived CDR1 and CDR2 are SQVTM and ANQGSEA. This CDR3 has 12 residues. V lost 7 bases and J 5 bases, leaving 15 bases between the germline ends. CDR3 coding DNA: TGCAGCGGCAGGACTCGCGACGACGAGCAGTACTTC. It is translated as CSGRTRDDEQYF.

This clonotype has ten or more counts. CDR3 protein: CASSLRYHGELFF. CDR3 nucleotides: TGTGCCAGCAGCTTAAGATACCACGGGGAGCTGTTTTTT. The rearrangement links TRBV7-9 to TRBJ2-2; D call uncertain. CDR3 length: 13 amino acids. Trimming shortened V by 2 bases and J by 7 bases, and 8 bases separated the two germline ends. Germline CDR1 and CDR2: SEHNR and FQNEAQ (reference sequence).